The 14 T cell receptor beta chains listed next were all sequenced from one sample in a study of ipilimumab plus nivolumab after autologous stem cell transplantation. Measured with immunoSEQ multiplex PCR; TCRdb has only the in-frame clones, and not every one. The sample records approximately 20,000 clones, 74% being singletons. The material was PBMCs, obtained in a trial of ipilimumab plus nivolumab as post-transplant consolidation. These receptor sequences come from a male donor with diffuse large B-cell lymphoma.

The chain links TRBV4-2 to TRBJ1-4, with TRBD1 matching over 10 bases. V lost 4 bases, J lost 7 bases, and 3 bases stayed unmatched. CDR1 and CDR2 (germline): LGHNA, YNFKEQ. The CDR3 loop spans 14 amino acids. Here the CDR3 reads CASSPTGGFEKLFF. For the CDR3, the DNA is TGTGCCAGCAGCCCGACAGGGGGCTTTGAAAAACTGTTTTTT.

The chain is built from TRBV30 and TRBJ1-1; maybe TRBD1 (6 bases). Between the trimmed V and J ends, which lost 0 bases and 4 bases, there was a span of 18 bases. Germline lookup yields CDR1 GTSNPN and CDR2 SVGIG (reference sequence). The CDR3 runs to 16 residues. The CDR3 DNA reads TGTGCCTGGAGTGTATTAGGCAGGGGTAGAAGCACTGAAGCTTTCTTT. Protein product: CAWSVLGRGRSTEAFF.

There are a few counts of this clone. Other DNA sequences in the same sample also yield this CDR3. The CDR3 is CASSAGRTYEQYF. CDR3 nucleotide sequence: TGCGCCAGCAGCGCGGGACGGACCTACGAGCAGTACTTC. This rearrangement joins TRBV5-1 to TRBJ2-7, with D possibly matching TRBD2 (6 bases). This CDR3 contains 13 residues. The V and J ends lost 4 bases and 2 bases respectively, with 10 bases between them. Germline CDR1 and CDR2: SGHRS and YFSETQ.

The J gene is TRBJ2-5, the V gene TRBV5-1; 7 bases match TRBD2. The CDR3 contains 15 residues. V lost 4 bases and J lost 2; bases outside the gene matches: 8. Germline V gene data show CDR1 as SGHRS and CDR2 as YFSETQ. The CDR3 DNA is TGCGCCAGCAGCCCGGGAGGTAGCGGTCAAGAGACCCAGTACTTC. Its translation: CASSPGGSGQETQYF.

V is TRBV4-1 and J is TRBJ2-7; 7 bases agree with TRBD1. This CDR3 is built from 15 residues. The germline V gene encodes CDR1 MGHRA and CDR2 YSYEKL. After removal of 3 bases from V and 6 bases from J, the junction contained 11 bases not matched to a gene. The CDR3 nucleotides are TGCGCCAGCAGCCAGATGCCGGGACAGCAATTCGAGCAGTACTTC. Protein: CASSQMPGQQFEQYF.

The rearrangement links TRBV11-2 to TRBJ2-5, with D tentatively TRBD2 (6 bases). Germline lookup yields CDR1 SGHAT and CDR2 FQNNGV. V was trimmed by 4 bases and J by 1 base, leaving 10 bases between them. This CDR3 has 14 amino acids. The CDR3 nucleotides are TGTGCCAGCAGCTCGGGACTCCGCCAAGAGACCCAGTACTTC. As protein: CASSSGLRQETQYF.

The V call is TRBV2, the J call TRBJ1-4; D remains ambiguous. The V end lost 8 bases, the J end lost 2 bases, and 12 bases lay between the germline ends. CDR3 length: 14 amino acids. Germline lookup yields CDR1 SNHLY and CDR2 FYNNEI. CDR3: CASAARGTNEKLFF. CDR3 bases: TGTGCCAGCGCGGCAAGAGGGACTAATGAAAAACTGTTTTTT.

This clone was observed a handful of times. The V call is TRBV7-3, the J call TRBJ1-4; D gene ambiguous. This CDR3 contains 15 residues. V was shortened by 2 bases and J by 0 bases, with 7 bases between the two germline ends. Germline CDR1 is SGHTA and CDR2 is FQGTGA. The chain's CDR3 is CASSLGLSTNEKLFF. The CDR3 DNA follows: TGTGCCAGCAGCTTAGGCCTCTCAACTAATGAAAAACTGTTTTTT.

V is TRBV14 and J is TRBJ2-5; 9 bases match TRBD1. The CDR3 sequence is 14 residues long. Trimming cost V 0 bases and J 6 bases; bases outside gene matches: 2. CDR1 and CDR2 (germline): SGHDN, FVKESK. CDR3 in DNA: TGTGCCAGCAGCCAAGAAGACAGGGGGAAGACCCAGTACTTC. This encodes CASSQEDRGKTQYF.

The CDR3 DNA reads as TGTGCCAGCTCTAAAGCACCACGAAAGACCTATGGCTACACCTTC. Translating gives CASSKAPRKTYGYTF. This chain links TRBV5-8 with TRBJ1-2; D gene uncertain. Trimming took 7 bases from V and 4 from J, leaving 20 bases between them. The CDR3 is made up of 15 amino acids. From germline, CDR1 is SGHTS and CDR2 YDEGEE. The variable domain in full, completed from reference TRBV5-8 and TRBJ1-2, reads EAGVTQSPTHLIKTRGQQATLRCSPISGHTSVYWYQQALGLGLQFLLWYDEGEERNRGNFPPRFSGRQFPNYSSELNVNALELEDSALYLCASSKAPRKTYGYTFGSGTRLTVV.

A note on this clone: The sample carries other DNA sequences with the same CDR3. The chain links TRBV4-1 to TRBJ1-6; a weak D match, TRBD1 (5 bases). Trimming shortened V by 1 base and J by 10 bases, and 11 bases separated the two germline ends. CDR3 length: 14 residues. The germline V gene has CDR1 MGHRA and CDR2 YSYEKL. The CDR3 spells CASSQAGGGSPLHF. The CDR3 nucleotides read TGCGCCAGCAGCCAAGCGGGGGGAGGATCACCCCTCCACTTT.

Remarks on this clone: This sample also contains other DNA sequences that code for the same CDR3. This rearrangement joins TRBV5-1 to TRBJ2-3, with TRBD2 identical over 8 bases. This CDR3 has 14 amino acids. Germline-derived CDR1 and CDR2 are SGHRS and YFSETQ. The J segment lost 2 bases and the V segment lost 6 bases, leaving 5 bases of the junction unmatched. The CDR3 nucleotides are TGCGCCAGCACTCGCGGGGGGTCCACAGATACGCAGTATTTT. It yields the protein CASTRGGSTDTQYF.

This clone showed up just a few times. J is TRBJ2-7 and V is TRBV11-2; 8 bases map to TRBD1. The V segment lost 5 bases and the J segment 4 bases; nucleotides outside the gene matches: 7. Germline V gene sequence: CDR1 SGHAT, CDR2 FQNNGV. This CDR3 comprises 14 residues. The CDR3 coding sequence is TGTGCCAGCAGCCCGAGGACAGGGTTGTACGAGCAGTACTTC. Residues: CASSPRTGLYEQYF.

V gene TRBV19 combines with J gene TRBJ1-2; 7 bases are a match to TRBD1. The trim removed 4 bases at V and 3 bases at J, leaving 11 bases unmatched. CDR1 is LNHDA and CDR2 is SQIVND in the germline V gene (reference sequence). The CDR3 sequence is 16 residues long. CDR3 sequence: CASSTTSRQGYYGYTF. In DNA, the CDR3 is TGTGCCAGTAGTACTACGTCACGACAGGGATACTATGGCTACACCTTC. The full variable domain, its missing parts supplied by reference TRBV19 and TRBJ1-2, is DGGITQSPKYLFRKEGQNVTLSCEQNLNHDAMYWYRQDPGQGLRLIYYSQIVNDFQKGDIAEGYSVSREKKESFPLTVTSAQKNPTAFYLCASSTTSRQGYYGYTFGSGTRLTVV.